This record looks at one T cell receptor (beta chain) sequence and its context. Clones were sequenced by immunoSEQ multiplex PCR, and TCRdb holds only the in-frame ones, with some missing. The repertoire includes roughly 110,000 clones, roughly 84% of them detected once, and roughly 4.3% sits in the top ten. This sample was included in a study of blood T cell repertoires in COVID-19. Looking at the study overall: Sources were T cells, B-cell-depleted T cells, or PBMCs; the material itself was cDNA or gDNA.

CDR1 and CDR2 (germline): MDHEN, SYDVKM. V lost 6 bases and J lost 6, with 14 bases in between. This CDR3 is 13 amino acids long. Specimen: peripheral blood. V is TRBV28 and J is TRBJ1-2; a weak D match, TRBD1 (6 bases). The TCR originated in a human donor in a cohort sampled during active COVID-19. CDR3 nucleotide sequence: TGTGCCAGCAGCTTAACAGGGAATAATGGCTACACCTTC. Protein product: CASSLTGNNGYTF.